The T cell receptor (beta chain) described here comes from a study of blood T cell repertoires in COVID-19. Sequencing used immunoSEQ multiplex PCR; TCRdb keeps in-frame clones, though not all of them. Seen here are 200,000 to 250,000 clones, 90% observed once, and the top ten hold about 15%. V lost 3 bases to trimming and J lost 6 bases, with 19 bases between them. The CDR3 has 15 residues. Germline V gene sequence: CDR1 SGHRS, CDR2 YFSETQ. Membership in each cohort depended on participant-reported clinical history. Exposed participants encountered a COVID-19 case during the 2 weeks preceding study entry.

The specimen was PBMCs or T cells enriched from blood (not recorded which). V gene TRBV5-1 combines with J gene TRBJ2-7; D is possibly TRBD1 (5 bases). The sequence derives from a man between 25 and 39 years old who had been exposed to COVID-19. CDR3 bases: TGCGCCAGCAGCTCCCCTGGGGCCCTAATCTTCGAGCAGTACTTC. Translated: CASSSPGALIFEQYF.